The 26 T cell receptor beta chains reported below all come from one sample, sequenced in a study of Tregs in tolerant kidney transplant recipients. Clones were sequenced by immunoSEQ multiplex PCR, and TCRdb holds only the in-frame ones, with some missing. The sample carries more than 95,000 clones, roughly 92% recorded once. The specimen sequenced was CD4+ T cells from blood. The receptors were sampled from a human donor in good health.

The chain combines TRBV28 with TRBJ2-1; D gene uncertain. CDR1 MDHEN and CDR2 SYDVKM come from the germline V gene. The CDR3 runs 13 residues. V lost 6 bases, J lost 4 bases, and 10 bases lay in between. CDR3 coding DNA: TGTGCCAGCAGGGTCGACGGATACAATGAGCAGTTCTTC. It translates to CASRVDGYNEQFF. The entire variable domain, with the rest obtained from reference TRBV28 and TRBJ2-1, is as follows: DVKVTQSSRYLVKRTGEKVFLECVQDMDHENMFWYRQDPGLGLRLIYFSYDVKMKEKGDIPEGYSVSREKKERFSLILESASTNQTSMYLCASRVDGYNEQFFGPGTRLTVL.

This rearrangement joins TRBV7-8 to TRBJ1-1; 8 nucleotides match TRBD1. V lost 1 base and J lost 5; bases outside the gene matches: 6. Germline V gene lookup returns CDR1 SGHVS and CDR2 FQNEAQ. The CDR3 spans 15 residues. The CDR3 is CASSLEQTGATEAFF. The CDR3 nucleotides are TGTGCCAGCAGCTTAGAACAGACAGGGGCGACTGAAGCTTTCTTT.

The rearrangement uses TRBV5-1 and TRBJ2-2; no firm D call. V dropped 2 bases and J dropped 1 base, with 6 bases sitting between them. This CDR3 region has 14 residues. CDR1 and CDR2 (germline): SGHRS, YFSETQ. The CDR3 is CASSLWGNTGELFF. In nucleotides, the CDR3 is TGCGCCAGCAGCTTATGGGGGAACACCGGGGAGCTGTTTTTT.

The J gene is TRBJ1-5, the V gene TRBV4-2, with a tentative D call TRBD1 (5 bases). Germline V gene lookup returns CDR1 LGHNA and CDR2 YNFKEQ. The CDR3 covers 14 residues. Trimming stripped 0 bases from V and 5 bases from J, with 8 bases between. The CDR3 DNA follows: TGTGCCAGCAGCCAAGACACAGGTTATCAGCCCCAGCATTTT. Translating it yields CASSQDTGYQPQHF.

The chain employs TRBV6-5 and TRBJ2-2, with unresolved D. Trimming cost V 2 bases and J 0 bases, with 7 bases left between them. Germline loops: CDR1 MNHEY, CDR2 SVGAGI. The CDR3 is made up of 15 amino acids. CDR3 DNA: TGTGCCAGCAGTTACGGAAACCCGAACACCGGGGAGCTGTTTTTT. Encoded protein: CASSYGNPNTGELFF.

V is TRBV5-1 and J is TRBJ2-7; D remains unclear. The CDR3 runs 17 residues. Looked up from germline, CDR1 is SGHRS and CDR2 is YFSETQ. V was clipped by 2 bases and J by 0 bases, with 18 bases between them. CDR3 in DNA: TGCGCCAGCAGCTTCCCGAAAGAAGGTGGAGTCTCCTACGAGCAGTACTTC. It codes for CASSFPKEGGVSYEQYF.

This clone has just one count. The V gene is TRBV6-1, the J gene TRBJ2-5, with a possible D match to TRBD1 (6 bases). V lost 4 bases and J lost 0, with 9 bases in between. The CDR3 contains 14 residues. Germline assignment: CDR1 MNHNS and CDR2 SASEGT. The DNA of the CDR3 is TGTGCCAGCAGTGCCACAGGGTACCAAGAGACCCAGTACTTC. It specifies CASSATGYQETQYF.

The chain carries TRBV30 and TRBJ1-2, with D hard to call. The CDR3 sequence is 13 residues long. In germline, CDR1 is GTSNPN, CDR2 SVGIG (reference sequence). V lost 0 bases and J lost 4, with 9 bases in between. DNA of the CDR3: TGTGCCTGGAGTGTACTGTCTGGCTATGGCTACACCTTC. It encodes CAWSVLSGYGYTF.

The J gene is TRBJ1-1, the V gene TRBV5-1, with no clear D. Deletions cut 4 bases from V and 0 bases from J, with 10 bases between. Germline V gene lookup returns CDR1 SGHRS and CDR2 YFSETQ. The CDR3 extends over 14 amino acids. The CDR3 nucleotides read TGCGCCAGCAGCCGTCAAGACGTGAACACTGAAGCTTTCTTT. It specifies CASSRQDVNTEAFF.

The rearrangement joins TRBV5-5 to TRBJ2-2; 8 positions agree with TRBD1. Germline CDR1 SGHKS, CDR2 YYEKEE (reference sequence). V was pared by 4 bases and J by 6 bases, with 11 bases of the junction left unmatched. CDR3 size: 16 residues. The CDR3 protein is CASSLPRTGSSGELFF. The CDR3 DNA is TGTGCCAGCAGCCTTCCTCGGACAGGGAGTTCCGGGGAGCTGTTTTTT.

Here the CDR3 DNA reads TGTGCCAGCAGTCCAGATTTGCGCTATGGCTACACCTTC. Amino acids: CASSPDLRYGYTF. The chain is built from TRBV28 and TRBJ1-2, with unresolved D. Trimming removed 5 bases from V and 4 bases from J, with 11 bases in between. Germline CDR1 MDHEN, CDR2 SYDVKM. This CDR3 region has 13 residues.

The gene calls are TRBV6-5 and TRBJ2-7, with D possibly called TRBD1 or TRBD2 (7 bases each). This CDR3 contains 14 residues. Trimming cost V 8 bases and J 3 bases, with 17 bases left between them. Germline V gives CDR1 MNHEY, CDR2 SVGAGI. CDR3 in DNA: TGTGCCAGCTTACGGGAGGCAGGGGGCTACGAGCAGTACTTC. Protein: CASLREAGGYEQYF.

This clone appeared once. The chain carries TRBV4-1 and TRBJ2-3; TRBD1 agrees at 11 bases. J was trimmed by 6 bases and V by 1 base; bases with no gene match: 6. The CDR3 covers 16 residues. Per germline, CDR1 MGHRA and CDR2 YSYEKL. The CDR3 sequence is CASSQVRDRGWDTQYF. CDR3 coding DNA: TGCGCCAGCAGCCAAGTCCGGGACAGGGGGTGGGATACGCAGTATTTT.

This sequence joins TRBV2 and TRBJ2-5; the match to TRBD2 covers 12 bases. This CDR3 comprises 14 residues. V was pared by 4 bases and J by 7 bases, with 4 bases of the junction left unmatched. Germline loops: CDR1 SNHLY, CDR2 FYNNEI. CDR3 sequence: CASSGTSGVSTQYF. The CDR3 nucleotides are TGTGCCAGCAGTGGGACTAGCGGGGTGTCGACCCAGTACTTC.

The CDR3 is CASSQGPYGYTF. CDR3 coding DNA: TGTGCCAGCAGCCAGGGGCCCTATGGCTACACCTTC. The V call is TRBV6-6, the J call TRBJ1-2, with D possibly TRBD1 on 6 matching bases. Germline-derived CDR1 and CDR2 are MNHNY and SVGAGI (reference sequence). The ends were cut back, 6 bases at V and 4 bases at J, with 9 bases in the middle. There are 12 residues in the CDR3.

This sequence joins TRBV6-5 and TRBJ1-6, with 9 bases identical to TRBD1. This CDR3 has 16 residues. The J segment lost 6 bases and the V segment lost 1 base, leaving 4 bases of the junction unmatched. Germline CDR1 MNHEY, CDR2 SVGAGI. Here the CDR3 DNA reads TGTGCCAGCAGTTACTTCCGGGACAGGGCTAATTCACCCCTCCACTTT. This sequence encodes CASSYFRDRANSPLHF.

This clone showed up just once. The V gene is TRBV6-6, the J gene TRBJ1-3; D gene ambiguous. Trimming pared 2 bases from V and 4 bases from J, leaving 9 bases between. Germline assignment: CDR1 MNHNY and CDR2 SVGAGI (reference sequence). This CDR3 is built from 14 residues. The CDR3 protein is CASSYGGQGNTIYF. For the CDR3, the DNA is TGTGCCAGCAGTTACGGTGGGCAGGGAAACACCATATATTTT.

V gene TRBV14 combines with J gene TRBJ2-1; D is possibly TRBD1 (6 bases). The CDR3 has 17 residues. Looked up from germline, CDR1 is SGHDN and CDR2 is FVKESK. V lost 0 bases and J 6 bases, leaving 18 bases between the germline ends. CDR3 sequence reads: CASSQELSTGRSNEQFF. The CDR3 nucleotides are TGTGCCAGCAGCCAAGAGTTAAGTACAGGGAGATCCAATGAGCAGTTCTTC. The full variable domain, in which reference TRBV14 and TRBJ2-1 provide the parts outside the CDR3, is EAGVTQFPSHSVIEKGQTVTLRCDPISGHDNLYWYRRVMGKEIKFLLHFVKESKQDESGMPNNRFLAERTGGTYSTLKVQPAELEDSGVYFCASSQELSTGRSNEQFFGPGTRLTVL.

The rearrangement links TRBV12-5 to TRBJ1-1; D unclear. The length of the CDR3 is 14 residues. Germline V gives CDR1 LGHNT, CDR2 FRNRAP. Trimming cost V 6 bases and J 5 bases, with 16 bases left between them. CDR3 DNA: TGTGCTAGTGGGTCGGAGAGGGCGAGAACTGAAGCTTTCTTT. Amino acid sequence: CASGSERARTEAFF.

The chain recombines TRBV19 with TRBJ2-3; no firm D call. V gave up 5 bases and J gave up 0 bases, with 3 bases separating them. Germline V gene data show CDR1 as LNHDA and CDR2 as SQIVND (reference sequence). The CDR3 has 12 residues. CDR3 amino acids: CASSASTDTQYF. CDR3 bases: TGTGCCAGTAGTGCTAGCACAGATACGCAGTATTTT.

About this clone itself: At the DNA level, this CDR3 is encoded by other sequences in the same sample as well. CDR3 residues: CASSLGGTDTQYF. The CDR3 region has the DNA TGCGCCAGCAGCCTAGGGGGCACAGATACGCAGTATTTT. The rearrangement joins TRBV5-1 to TRBJ2-3, with a weak D call TRBD1 (5 bases). Trimming stripped 4 bases from V and 1 base from J, with 7 bases between. The germline gives CDR1 SGHRS, CDR2 YFSETQ. This CDR3 has 13 residues.

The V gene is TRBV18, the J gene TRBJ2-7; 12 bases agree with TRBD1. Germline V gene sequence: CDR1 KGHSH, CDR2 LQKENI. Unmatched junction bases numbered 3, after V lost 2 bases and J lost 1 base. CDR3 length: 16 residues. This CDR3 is CASSPMGQGASYEQYF. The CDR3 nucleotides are TGTGCCAGCTCACCAATGGGACAGGGGGCTTCCTACGAGCAGTACTTC.

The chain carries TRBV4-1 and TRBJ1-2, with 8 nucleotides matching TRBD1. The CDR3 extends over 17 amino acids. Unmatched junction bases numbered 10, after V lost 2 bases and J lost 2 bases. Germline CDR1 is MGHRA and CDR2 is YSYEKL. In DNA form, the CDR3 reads TGCGCCAGCAGCCAATCGGGGATACGACAGGGGAACTATGGCTACACCTTC. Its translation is CASSQSGIRQGNYGYTF.

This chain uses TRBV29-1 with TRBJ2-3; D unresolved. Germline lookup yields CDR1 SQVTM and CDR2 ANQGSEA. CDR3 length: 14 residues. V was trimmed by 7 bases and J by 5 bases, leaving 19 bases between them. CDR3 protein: CSGVGSPRIDTQYF. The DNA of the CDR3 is TGCAGCGGGGTTGGTTCCCCACGTATAGATACGCAGTATTTT.

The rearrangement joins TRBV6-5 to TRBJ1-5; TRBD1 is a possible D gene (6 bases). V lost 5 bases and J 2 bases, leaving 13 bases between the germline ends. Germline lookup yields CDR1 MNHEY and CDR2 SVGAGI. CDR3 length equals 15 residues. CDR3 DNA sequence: TGTGCCAGCAGTCCTAGGGGGGGAGGCAATCAGCCCCAGCATTTT. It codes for CASSPRGGGNQPQHF.

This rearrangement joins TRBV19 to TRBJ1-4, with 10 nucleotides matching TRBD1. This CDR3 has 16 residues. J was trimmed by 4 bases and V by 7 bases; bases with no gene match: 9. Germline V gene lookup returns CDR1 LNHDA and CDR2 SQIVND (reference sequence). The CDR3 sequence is CASTTGGGRSNEKLFF. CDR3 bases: TGTGCCAGTACGACAGGGGGCGGAAGAAGTAATGAAAAACTGTTTTTT. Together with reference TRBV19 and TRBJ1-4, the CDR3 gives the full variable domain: DGGITQSPKYLFRKEGQNVTLSCEQNLNHDAMYWYRQDPGQGLRLIYYSQIVNDFQKGDIAEGYSVSREKKESFPLTVTSAQKNPTAFYLCASTTGGGRSNEKLFFGSGTQLSVL.